A selection of T cell receptor beta chains follows, all from one sample in a study of human T cells and chemical hapten exposure. A single record per CDR3 protein comes from TCRdb applying MiXCR to the RACE reads. Of some 100,000 distinct CDR3 sequences listed, approximately 8.8% are singletons. The sequenced sample was whole blood, obtained in connection with sensitization to the hapten diphenylcyclopropenone (DPC). These receptor sequences come from a woman aged 40 to 55 with alopecia areata. Some clones in this sample may be carry-over from other donors' samples. The conserved cysteine and the conserved F or W are not part of the CDR3 here. Rows give clone size only sometimes, using once, few, many, or a class for an expanded clone.

abundance: few
v_gene: TRBV12-3/TRBV12-4
j_gene: TRBJ1-2
CDR3aa: ASTTKRTGYGYT

abundance: few
v_gene: TRBV5-4
j_gene: TRBJ1-2
CDR3aa: ASSLSRSIYGYT

abundance: many
v_gene: TRBV12-3/TRBV12-4
j_gene: TRBJ2-1
CDR3aa: ASSLGQGLPGSYNEQF

abundance: .
v_gene: TRBV20-1
j_gene: TRBJ2-3
CDR3aa: SARERYTQY

abundance: few
v_gene: TRBV12-3/TRBV12-4
j_gene: TRBJ1-5
CDR3aa: ASSARRGQPQH

abundance: many
v_gene: TRBV5-1
j_gene: TRBJ2-7
CDR3aa: ASREVRRSYEQY

abundance: many
v_gene: TRBV18
j_gene: TRBJ1-6
CDR3aa: ASSPASLGNSPLH

abundance: few
v_gene: TRBV6-6
j_gene: TRBJ1-2
CDR3aa: ASFSGQEYGYT

abundance: many
v_gene: TRBV7-8
j_gene: TRBJ2-5
CDR3aa: ASSPGILAGGQETQY

abundance: .
v_gene: TRBV12-3/TRBV12-4
j_gene: TRBJ2-1
CDR3aa: ASHGYYNEQF

abundance: .
v_gene: TRBV19
j_gene: TRBJ2-7
CDR3aa: ASSPSGGTTYEQY

abundance: many
v_gene: TRBV6-6
j_gene: TRBJ1-2
CDR3aa: ASSRQGRSDGYT

abundance: .
v_gene: TRBV27
j_gene: TRBJ1-6
CDR3aa: ATTAGSSYNSPLH

abundance: many
v_gene: TRBV7-2
j_gene: TRBJ2-3
CDR3aa: ASSLILAGGETSSTDTQY

abundance: .
v_gene: TRBV6-2/TRBV6-3
j_gene: TRBJ1-1
CDR3aa: ASSYGPTGYSNTEAF

abundance: .
v_gene: TRBV6-2/TRBV6-3
j_gene: TRBJ2-5
CDR3aa: ASRMLGDREPHD

abundance: few
v_gene: TRBV28
j_gene: TRBJ2-7
CDR3aa: ASSPGTPSEEY

abundance: many
v_gene: TRBV7-8
j_gene: TRBJ2-3
CDR3aa: ASSLTSGGVNTQY

abundance: many
v_gene: TRBV7-9
j_gene: TRBJ1-2
CDR3aa: ASSLAGDYGYT

abundance: many
v_gene: TRBV19
j_gene: TRBJ1-1
CDR3aa: ASSMVHSTGRDTEAF

abundance: many
v_gene: TRBV6-8
j_gene: TRBJ2-2
CDR3aa: ASPVLAGELF

abundance: few
v_gene: TRBV4-3
j_gene: TRBJ2-2
CDR3aa: ASSHGVDTGELF

abundance: many
v_gene: TRBV10-1
j_gene: TRBJ1-5
CDR3aa: ASTMTGGQPQH

abundance: many
v_gene: TRBV4-2
j_gene: TRBJ1-4
CDR3aa: ASSQDRDSRNEKLF

abundance: .
v_gene: TRBV6-2/TRBV6-3
j_gene: TRBJ2-1
CDR3aa: ASSPALREQF

abundance: once
v_gene: TRBV28
j_gene: TRBJ2-3
CDR3aa: ASSSDRGGPADTQY

abundance: many
v_gene: TRBV7-9
j_gene: TRBJ1-1
CDR3aa: ASSLAGPGMNTEAF

abundance: .
v_gene: TRBV5-1
j_gene: TRBJ2-2
CDR3aa: ASSLGGAGELF

abundance: few
v_gene: TRBV7-2
j_gene: TRBJ2-7
CDR3aa: ASSSNSRGTYEQY

abundance: few
v_gene: TRBV7-9
j_gene: TRBJ2-7
CDR3aa: ASSGQGARHEQY

abundance: .
v_gene: TRBV12-3/TRBV12-4
j_gene: TRBJ1-5
CDR3aa: ASSFAPVAQH

abundance: .
v_gene: TRBV7-9
j_gene: TRBJ2-7
CDR3aa: ASSLVARASYEQY

abundance: many
v_gene: TRBV5-1
j_gene: TRBJ2-1
CDR3aa: ASSSMRTGLYNEQF